This T cell receptor (beta chain) was retrieved from a study of yellow fever vaccine responses in identical twins. Regarding this clonotype: Antigen: not known.

TCRdb fed the RT-PCR reads into MiXCR, producing one record per CDR3 protein. Found here are roughly 5,700 distinct CDR3 sequences, about three quarters of them singletons; the top ten hold roughly 2.6%. Study results and limitations: Convergence reportedly seemed to mark part of the twins' vaccine T cell response, with personalization marking the rest.

V lost 6 bases and J lost 3, with 12 bases in between. The CDR3 extends over 13 amino acids. The germline CDR1 and CDR2 sequences are MNHEY and SMNVEV (reference sequence). The chain uses TRBV27 and TRBJ2-7, with D maybe TRBD2 (5 bases). This clonotype was obtained from a woman under 30 who received the yellow fever vaccine. Sequences were derived from T cells from blood (PBMCs), unsorted or a sorted subset (not recorded which), sampled before or after yellow fever vaccination (not recorded which). The chain's CDR3 is CASRLDTDYEQYF. Here the CDR3 DNA reads TGTGCCAGCAGACTAGACACCGACTACGAGCAGTACTTC.